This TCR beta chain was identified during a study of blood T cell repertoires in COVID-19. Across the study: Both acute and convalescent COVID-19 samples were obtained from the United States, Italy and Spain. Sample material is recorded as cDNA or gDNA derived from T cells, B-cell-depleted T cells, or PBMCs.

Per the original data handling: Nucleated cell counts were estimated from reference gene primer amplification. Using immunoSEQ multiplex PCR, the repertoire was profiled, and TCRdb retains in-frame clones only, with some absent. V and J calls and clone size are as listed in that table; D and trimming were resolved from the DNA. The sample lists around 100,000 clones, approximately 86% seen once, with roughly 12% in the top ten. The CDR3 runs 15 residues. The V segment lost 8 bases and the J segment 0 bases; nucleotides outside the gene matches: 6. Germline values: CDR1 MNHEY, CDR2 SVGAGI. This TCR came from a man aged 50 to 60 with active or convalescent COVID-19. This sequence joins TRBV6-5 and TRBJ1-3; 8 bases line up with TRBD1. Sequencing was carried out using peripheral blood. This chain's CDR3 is CASRRGQDSGNTIYF. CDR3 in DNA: TGTGCCAGCCGACGGGGACAGGACTCTGGAAACACCATATATTTT.